Below are 19 T cell receptor beta chains sequenced from a single sample in a study of blood T cell repertoires in COVID-19. The protocol was immunoSEQ multiplex PCR, while the TCRdb copy is restricted to in-frame clones and leaves out a portion. The sample has approximately 150,000 clones, 88% seen once. What was sequenced was peripheral blood. The receptors shown here come from a man in his fifties who had recovered from COVID-19.

The chain combines TRBV7-2 with TRBJ1-5; a possible D gene is TRBD1 (5 bases). Germline lookup yields CDR1 SGHTA and CDR2 FQGNSA. The CDR3 contains 14 residues. The V end was cut by 5 bases, the J end by 3 bases, with 11 bases between. The CDR3 DNA follows: TGTGCCAGCAGCACCGACAGAACCAATCAGCCCCAGCATTTT. The encoded protein is CASSTDRTNQPQHF. The full variable domain, completed using reference TRBV7-2 and TRBJ1-5, is GAGVSQSPSNKVTEKGKDVELRCDPISGHTALYWYRQSLGQGLEFLIYFQGNSAPDKSGLPSDRFSAERTGGSVSTLTIQRTQQEDSAVYLCASSTDRTNQPQHFGDGTRLSIL.

The chain is built from TRBV6-5 and TRBJ1-4; 8 positions agree with TRBD1. After removal of 6 bases from V and 5 bases from J, the junction contained 5 bases not matched to a gene. The CDR3 runs 14 residues. Germline CDR1 is MNHEY and CDR2 is SVGAGI. The CDR3 bases are TGTGCCAGCAGACAAAGGGACAGGAATGAAAAACTGTTTTTT. Translating it yields CASRQRDRNEKLFF.

This clone was seen only once. The chain links TRBV19 to TRBJ2-7; the D gene is possibly TRBD1 (5 bases). The CDR3 is 12 amino acids. Trimming took 2 bases from V and 5 from J, leaving 7 bases between them. Germline V gene sequence: CDR1 LNHDA, CDR2 SQIVND (reference sequence). The CDR3 DNA sequence: TGTGCCAGTAGTATATGGGGCAACGAGCAGTACTTC. It yields the protein CASSIWGNEQYF. Supplemented by reference TRBV19 and TRBJ2-7, the full variable domain reads DGGITQSPKYLFRKEGQNVTLSCEQNLNHDAMYWYRQDPGQGLRLIYYSQIVNDFQKGDIAEGYSVSREKKESFPLTVTSAQKNPTAFYLCASSIWGNEQYFGPGTRLTVT.

This chain connects TRBV5-1 to TRBJ2-7, with 11 positions matching TRBD1. Trimming took 6 bases from V and 3 from J; bases not matched to a gene: 5. The CDR3 runs 14 residues. Germline CDR1 is SGHRS and CDR2 is YFSETQ. The chain's CDR3 is CASKSGQGGYEQYF. CDR3 nucleotides: TGCGCCAGCAAGTCGGGACAGGGGGGCTACGAGCAGTACTTC.

The J gene is TRBJ2-1, the V gene TRBV11-2; 7 positions match TRBD1. The CDR3 spans 16 residues. Losses at the gene ends were 5 bases for V and 5 bases for J; bases not matched to a gene: 12. Germline V lookup: CDR1 SGHAT, CDR2 FQNNGV. In DNA, the CDR3 is TGTGCCAGCAGCCTCCCAAGGACAGGTCTAGACAATGAGCAGTTCTTC. It translates to CASSLPRTGLDNEQFF.

This chain connects TRBV3-1 (or the pseudogene TRBV3-2) to TRBJ1-6; 8 bases line up with TRBD1. The CDR3 is 15 amino acids. V lost 1 base and J lost 17; bases outside the gene matches: 13. Germline V CDR1 and CDR2: LGHDT, YNNKEL (reference sequence). This chain's CDR3 is CASSQVSRSGTGIHF. The CDR3 DNA reads as TGTGCCAGCAGCCAAGTCAGCCGGAGCGGGACAGGTATCCACTTT.

The rearrangement links TRBV19 to TRBJ2-3, with a weak D call TRBD2 (5 bases). The CDR3 length is 15 residues. V gave up 3 bases and J gave up 0 bases, with 10 bases separating them. CDR1 and CDR2 (germline): LNHDA, SQIVND (reference sequence). The CDR3 coding sequence is TGTGCCAGTAGTATTAAGCGGACCAGCACAGATACGCAGTATTTT. Translating it yields CASSIKRTSTDTQYF.

The sample holds one count of this clone. The genes are TRBV5-1 and TRBJ2-7; D might be TRBD1 (5 bases). The germline V gene has CDR1 SGHRS and CDR2 YFSETQ. V lost 1 base to trimming and J lost 1 base, with 12 bases between them. This CDR3 has 15 residues. CDR3 bases: TGCGCCAGCAGCTTGTTCATCGGACAATCCTACGAGCAGTACTTC. This gives the protein CASSLFIGQSYEQYF. The complete variable domain, with remaining parts taken from reference TRBV5-1 and TRBJ2-7, reads KAGVTQTPRYLIKTRGQQVTLSCSPISGHRSVSWYQQTPGQGLQFLFEYFSETQRNKGNFPGRFSGRQFSNSRSEMNVSTLELGDSALYLCASSLFIGQSYEQYFGPGTRLTVT.

The chain has TRBV7-9 and TRBJ1-1; possible D gene TRBD1, 6 bases. V was clipped by 2 bases and J by 1 base, with 11 bases between them. The CDR3 totals 15 residues. Germline V lookup: CDR1 SEHNR, CDR2 FQNEAQ (reference sequence). The CDR3 sequence is CASSLPMDRNTEAFF. For the CDR3, the DNA is TGTGCCAGCAGCTTACCCATGGACAGGAACACTGAAGCTTTCTTT.

This clone is a singleton in its sample. The chain employs TRBV19 and TRBJ2-7; D may be TRBD1 (6 bases). Trimming shortened V by 4 bases and J by 6 bases, and 7 bases separated the two germline ends. CDR1 is LNHDA and CDR2 is SQIVND in the germline V gene (reference sequence). The CDR3 is made up of 11 amino acids. In DNA form, the CDR3 reads TGTGCCAGTAGTAAAGGGGGCGAGCAGTACTTC. This codes for CASSKGGEQYF.

V gene TRBV6-2 or TRBV6-3 combines with J gene TRBJ2-7; D gene ambiguous. Between the trimmed V and J ends, which lost 2 bases and 0 bases, there was a span of 5 bases. The germline V gene encodes CDR1 MNHEY and CDR2 SVGEGT. This CDR3 is built from 13 residues. This chain's CDR3 is CASSYRASYEQYF. Written as DNA, the CDR3 is TGTGCCAGCAGTTACCGCGCCTCCTACGAGCAGTACTTC.

The chain is built from TRBV6-2 or TRBV6-3 and TRBJ2-7; 10 bases line up with TRBD2. Trimming took 2 bases from V and 5 from J; bases not matched to a gene: 9. Germline-derived CDR1 and CDR2 are MNHEY and SVGEGT. This CDR3 region has 16 residues. The CDR3 nucleotides read TGTGCCAGCAGTTACGGCCCGGGGCTAGCGGGAGACGAGCAGTACTTC. This codes for CASSYGPGLAGDEQYF.

V gene TRBV2 combines with J gene TRBJ2-1; D possibly corresponds to TRBD1 (5 bases). There are 13 residues in the CDR3. CDR1 SNHLY and CDR2 FYNNEI come from the germline V gene. Trimming pared 7 bases from V and 6 bases from J, leaving 13 bases between. The CDR3 DNA reads as TGTGCCAGCAAGGGGCCGACTGGCAATGAGCAGTTCTTC. Translation gives CASKGPTGNEQFF.

The chain is built from TRBV29-1 and TRBJ1-2, with a tentative D call TRBD1 (6 bases). The CDR3 extends over 14 amino acids. Trimming pared 5 bases from V and 3 bases from J, leaving 16 bases between. CDR1 and CDR2 (germline): SQVTM, ANQGSEA. The CDR3: CSVLGDEGDYGYTF. CDR3 bases: TGCAGCGTTTTAGGGGATGAGGGGGACTATGGCTACACCTTC.

The J gene is TRBJ2-3, the V gene TRBV24-1, with 8 bases aligning to TRBD1. The CDR3 runs to 15 residues. V dropped 4 bases and J dropped 4; count of bases not matched to a gene: 6. Germline CDR1 and CDR2: KGHDR and SFDVKD. CDR3 coding DNA: TGTGCCACCAGTGACCGGACAGGGTACGCAGATACGCAGTATTTT. Protein product: CATSDRTGYADTQYF.

The chain uses TRBV11-3 and TRBJ2-3; 10 bases are shared with TRBD2. J lost 0 bases, V lost 1 base, and 4 bases had no gene match. Germline CDR1 is SGHNT and CDR2 is YENEEA. CDR3 length: 17 amino acids. The CDR3 here is CASSLAASGGSTDTQYF. The CDR3 DNA sequence: TGTGCCAGCAGCTTAGCGGCTAGCGGGGGAAGCACAGATACGCAGTATTTT.

The CDR3 nucleotides are TGTGCCAGCAGGCAAAGCGGCGGGGTGGGAGAAGCTTTCTTT. Amino acid sequence: CASRQSGGVGEAFF. The chain is built from TRBV6-4 and TRBJ1-1; D gene uncertain. In germline, CDR1 is MRHNA, CDR2 SNTAGT. V was clipped by 6 bases and J by 8 bases, with 19 bases between them. This CDR3 spans 14 amino acids.

On this clone itself: The same CDR3 can be traced to other DNA sequences in this sample. The V gene is TRBV6-5, the J gene TRBJ1-2, with 9 bases fitting TRBD1. The V segment lost 6 bases and the J segment 8 bases; nucleotides outside the gene matches: 4. Germline V gene lookup returns CDR1 MNHEY and CDR2 SVGAGI. This CDR3 spans 12 amino acids. The CDR3 DNA is TGTGCCAGCAGGAGGACAGGGGAAGGCTACACCTTC. Residues: CASRRTGEGYTF.

This clone was picked up a small number of times. Likely a read error: the CDR3 ends without its conserved phenylalanine or tryptophan. It is unclear where the CDR3 begins or ends on the DNA, so no DNA is shown, and the CDR3 is as TCRdb lists it. The chain couples TRBV6-5 to TRBJ2-7; TRBD2, the table's D call, was not compared with the DNA. A total of 14 residues make up the CDR3, ends included. The germline CDR1 and CDR2 sequences are MNHEY and SVGAGI. The CDR3 loop is CASSYSTSGGPFVL.